One and the same sample provided the 14 T cell receptor beta chains below, sequenced in a study of low-dose radiotherapy and immunotherapy resistance in tumors (dated by TCRdb to about 2022). Data came from an Illumina HiSeq 2500. To make first-strand cDNA, Superscript III was used along with a set of TRAV- and TRBV-specific primers so that both the TCRalpha and TCRbeta chains were covered. TCRs were amplified with Phusion for 15 to 20 PCR cycles, with a constant-region primer paired with the adapter attached to the V primers. Through fastp at Q25 and MiXCR, TCRdb rebuilt clones from the public reads, retaining in-frame beta chains. Each CDR3 protein appears once, grouped with its most common genes and DNA. For this sample the table gives around 80,000 distinct CDR3 sequences, of which around 17% were detected only once. Clones ranked in the top ten supply less than 1.5% of the sample. The sample's time point label is to be understood as: after trial treatment. Sample treatment or condition, as interpreted from the label and publication: LDRT plus nivolumab, ipilimumab, low-dose cyclophosphamide and aspirin (RACIN trial).

The sequencing here drew on PBMCs, taken after low-dose radiotherapy plus immunotherapy. Source of these receptors: a male donor with prostate cancer.

This clonotype was seen many times. V gene TRBV21-1 combines with J gene TRBJ1-4; the table's D gene call, TRBD1, was not cross checked with the DNA. TRBV21-1 is tagged as a pseudogene. The CDR3 is 12 residues long. The CDR3 loop reads CASPGDTEKLFF. CDR3 sequence (DNA): TGTGCCAGCCCCGGGGATACTGAAAAACTGTTTTTT.

A word on this clonotype: A far larger clone is off by one base, so a read error is likely. The chain employs TRBV6-1 and TRBJ1-4, with D possibly matching TRBD1 (5 bases). The CDR3 is made up of 15 amino acids. CDR1 MNHNS and CDR2 SASEGT come from the germline V gene. Between the trimmed V and J ends, which lost 5 bases and 8 bases, there was a span of 18 bases. CDR3 amino acids: CASSSGGGPKEKLFF. The CDR3 DNA reads TGTGCCAGCAGTTCGGGGGGAGGACCAAAGGAAAAACTGTTTTTT.

In its sample, this clonotype was seen many times. The chain employs TRBV15 and TRBJ1-3; TRBD1 is a possible D gene (6 bases). CDR3 length equals 16 residues. Germline V gene lookup returns CDR1 LNHNV and CDR2 YYDKDF (reference sequence). Deletions cut 3 bases from V and 4 bases from J, with 16 bases between. The DNA of the CDR3 is TGTGCCACCAGCAGGGCGGCCCACAGGGAGGGAAACACCATATATTTT. Amino acids: CATSRAAHREGNTIYF.

In its sample, this clonotype was seen many times. The V call is TRBV7-2, the J call TRBJ2-7, with TRBD2 as a possible D gene (5 bases). The CDR3 is 13 residues long. V lost 5 bases and J 3 bases, leaving 11 bases between the germline ends. Germline-derived CDR1 and CDR2 are SGHTA and FQGNSA. The chain's CDR3 is CASSRDFYYEQYF. The CDR3 DNA reads TGTGCCAGCAGCCGGGATTTCTACTACGAGCAGTACTTC.

This clonotype was detected ten times or more. The chain employs TRBV4-3 and TRBJ1-1; D remains unclear. CDR1 is LGHNA, CDR2 YSLEER, per germline. This CDR3 contains 15 residues. V lost 4 bases and J 4 bases, leaving 16 bases between the germline ends. In DNA, the CDR3 is TGCGCCAGCAGCCCGTCAAACAGCTGGGGCACTGAAGCTTTCTTT. This codes for CASSPSNSWGTEAFF.

This clonotype was picked up many times. This rearrangement joins TRBV2 to TRBJ1-1, with a tentative D call TRBD1 (5 bases). CDR1 is SNHLY, CDR2 FYNNEI, per germline. V was trimmed by 7 bases and J by 5 bases, leaving 14 bases between them. The CDR3 is 13 amino acids. CDR3 region: CASTSGLWTEAFF. In DNA, the CDR3 is TGTGCCAGCACATCGGGACTCTGGACTGAAGCTTTCTTT.

There are a few counts of this clonotype. This sequence joins TRBV30 and TRBJ2-2, with TRBD1 matching over 10 bases. The length of the CDR3 is 13 residues. Germline V lookup: CDR1 GTSNPN, CDR2 SVGIG (reference sequence). J was trimmed by 6 bases and V by 3 bases; bases with no gene match: 1. Here the CDR3 reads CAWRGQGPGELFF. The CDR3 nucleotides are TGTGCCTGGAGGGGACAGGGGCCCGGGGAGCTGTTTTTT.

The J gene is TRBJ2-1, the V gene TRBV18; tentative D call: TRBD2 (5 bases). The length of the CDR3 is 12 residues. Germline loops: CDR1 KGHSH, CDR2 LQKENI. V gave up 10 bases and J gave up 5 bases, with 12 bases separating them. CDR3 in DNA: TGTGCCAACTCTCCGGGGAACAATGAGCAGTTCTTC. It encodes CANSPGNNEQFF.

Many counts were recorded for this clonotype. This rearrangement joins TRBV20-1 to TRBJ2-3; 9 bases map to TRBD1. Trimming at V came to 6 bases and at J to 1 base, leaving 8 bases not matched to a gene. Per germline, CDR1 DFQATT and CDR2 SNEGSKA (reference sequence). This CDR3 is built from 15 residues. The CDR3: CSAPGTGIGTDTQYF. CDR3 nucleotides: TGCAGTGCACCCGGGACAGGGATAGGCACAGATACGCAGTATTTT.

This clonotype was picked up many times. The V call is TRBV7-2, the J call TRBJ2-5, with 8 bases lining up with TRBD1. The V segment lost 5 bases and the J segment 5 bases; nucleotides outside the gene matches: 10. Per the germline V gene, CDR1 is SGHTA and CDR2 is FQGNSA. There are 15 residues in the CDR3. The chain's CDR3 is CASSTPRTGFETQYF. The CDR3 DNA reads as TGTGCCAGCAGCACCCCCCGGACAGGGTTTGAGACCCAGTACTTC. Using reference TRBV7-2 and TRBJ2-5 for the parts outside the CDR3, the full variable domain is GAGVSQSPSNKVTEKGKDVELRCDPISGHTALYWYRQSLGQGLEFLIYFQGNSAPDKSGLPSDRFSAERTGGSVSTLTIQRTQQEDSAVYLCASSTPRTGFETQYFGPGTRLLVL.

There are many counts of this clonotype. J is TRBJ2-7 and V is TRBV28; 9 nucleotides line up with TRBD2. The CDR3 loop spans 15 amino acids. In germline, CDR1 is MDHEN, CDR2 SYDVKM. Trimming cost V 8 bases and J 4 bases; bases outside gene matches: 12. The CDR3 loop is CASARGSGRQYEQYF. CDR3 nucleotide sequence: TGTGCCAGCGCCCGGGGTAGCGGGAGACAGTACGAGCAGTACTTC.

The table lists this clonotype with many counts. V and J are TRBV4-1 and TRBJ1-2; D gene unclear. The CDR3 length is 14 residues. V was clipped by 0 bases and J by 8 bases, with 13 bases between them. Germline V gene lookup returns CDR1 MGHRA and CDR2 YSYEKL. CDR3 DNA sequence: TGCGCCAGCAGCCAAGATCTGGTTGGATGGGGCTACACCTTC. Translated: CASSQDLVGWGYTF.

About this clonotype itself: A much larger clone differs from this one at a single base, so this may be a read error. J is TRBJ2-7 and V is TRBV7-2; perhaps TRBD2 as D (5 bases). Germline V lookup: CDR1 SGHTA, CDR2 FQGNSA. This CDR3 has 12 residues. V was pared by 5 bases and J by 7 bases, with 12 bases between. The CDR3 loop is CASSRRGNEQYF. The CDR3 DNA follows: TGTGCCAGCAGCCGAAGAGGGAATGAGCAGTACTTC.

This clonotype has a count of ten or more. This chain uses TRBV7-2 with TRBJ1-4, with 7 bases fitting TRBD1. Trimming cost V 5 bases and J 4 bases; bases outside gene matches: 7. This CDR3 is built from 15 residues. Germline CDR1 SGHTA, CDR2 FQGNSA. The CDR3: CASSRDGTVNEKLFF. In nucleotides, the CDR3 is TGTGCCAGCAGCCGAGACGGGACAGTTAATGAAAAACTGTTTTTT.